This is a list of T cell receptor beta chains from one sample in a study of blood T cells in healthy people across ages. TCRdb used MiXCR to reprocess the 5' RACE reads, holding one entry per CDR3 protein. This table holds 1 million or so distinct CDR3 sequences, under 45% found once. The material sequenced was blood. Receptor source: a woman aged 55-69 years in good health. Each CDR3 is given with its conserved first and last residue. D genes are given only for firm matches. For some rows the clone size is stated as once, few or many, or as a class when expanded; others skip it.

V	D	J	size	CDR3	DNA
TRBV9	.	TRBJ2-5	few	CASSVVPVGTSRETQYF	TGTGCCAGCAGCGTAGTTCCTGTCGGTACCTCACGAGAGACCCAGTACTTC
TRBV14	TRBD1	TRBJ2-7	.	CASSHRTGVLVAEQYF	TGTGCCAGCAGCCACCGAACAGGGGTGTTAGTCGCCGAGCAGTACTTC
TRBV11-2	TRBD1	TRBJ2-7	.	CASSSIKTGVRRDEQYF	TGTGCCAGCAGCTCGATTAAGACAGGGGTTCGTCGGGACGAGCAGTACTTC
TRBV9	TRBD2	TRBJ2-1	.	CASSVGWEGHNEQFF	TGTGCCAGCAGCGTAGGGTGGGAGGGCCACAATGAGCAGTTCTTC
TRBV6-5	TRBD1	TRBJ1-5	.	CASRPTGGPQPQHF	TGTGCCAGCAGGCCTACAGGGGGCCCTCAGCCCCAGCATTTT
TRBV10-2	.	TRBJ2-3	few	CASSESLSSTDTQYF	TGCGCCAGCAGTGAGTCGTTAAGCTCCACAGATACGCAGTATTTT
TRBV12-3/TRBV12-4	TRBD1	TRBJ2-7	.	CASRLRGTGRFGEQYF	TGTGCCAGCAGACTACGGGGGACAGGTCGGTTTGGGGAGCAGTACTTC
TRBV10-1	.	TRBJ2-3	.	CASSESGFTDTQYF	TGCGCCAGCAGTGAGTCAGGCTTCACAGATACGCAGTATTTT
TRBV6-5	.	TRBJ1-2	few	CASSYHALGSSTYGYTF	TGTGCCAGCAGTTACCACGCCTTAGGGAGCAGTACATATGGCTACACCTTC
TRBV10-2	.	TRBJ2-7	.	CASSDLGWRVASYEQYF	TGCGCCAGCAGTGATTTAGGGTGGAGGGTCGCCTCCTACGAGCAGTACTTC
TRBV6-5	.	TRBJ2-7	.	CASSYSQGAYEQYF	TGTGCCAGCAGTTACTCGCAGGGTGCCTACGAGCAGTACTTC
TRBV20-1	TRBD1	TRBJ2-5	.	CSARGQSFYNEQYF	TGCAGTGCTAGGGGACAGAGCTTCTACAATGAGCAGTACTTC
TRBV5-1	.	TRBJ2-1	.	CASSSTSYNERFF	TGCGCCAGCAGCTCTACTAGCTACAATGAGCGGTTCTTC
TRBV11-1	.	TRBJ1-1	few	CASSLYRHTEAFF	TGTGCCAGCAGCTTATATCGTCACACTGAAGCTTTCTTT
TRBV2	.	TRBJ2-4	.	CASTGRVKNIQYF	TGTGCCAGCACAGGGCGGGTGAAAAACATTCAGTACTTC
TRBV7-2	.	TRBJ1-1	.	CASSSVTGRTEAFF	TGTGCCAGCAGCTCAGTTACAGGGCGCACTGAAGCTTTCTTT
TRBV5-1	TRBD1	TRBJ1-2	.	CASGPGQGYYGYTF	TGCGCCAGCGGCCCGGGACAGGGCTACTATGGCTACACCTTC
TRBV11-2	.	TRBJ2-5	few	CASSLVGRATQYF	TGTGCCAGCAGCTTAGTCGGTCGGGCGACCCAGTACTTC
TRBV20-1	.	TRBJ2-1	.	CSARANSLNEQFF	TGCAGTGCTAGGGCTAATTCATTGAATGAGCAGTTCTTC
TRBV7-9	.	TRBJ2-7	few	CASSSGGLQGEQYF	TGTGCCAGCAGCTCCGGAGGGCTACAAGGGGAGCAGTACTTC
TRBV11-2	.	TRBJ1-2	many	CASSPPGKGNYGYTF	TGTGCCAGCAGCCCTCCTGGGAAGGGTAACTATGGCTACACCTTC
TRBV20-1	.	TRBJ2-3	.	CSALRWESGTQYF	TGCAGTGCCTTACGCTGGGAGAGTGGTACGCAGTATTTT
TRBV3-1	TRBD1	TRBJ1-2	few	CASSQRTGGRSNGYTF	TGTGCCAGCAGCCAACGGACAGGGGGCAGGTCTAACGGCTACACCTTC
TRBV25-1	TRBD2	TRBJ2-1	few	CASLGTSAYNEQFF	TGTGCCAGCCTAGGGACTAGCGCCTACAATGAGCAGTTCTTC
TRBV12-3/TRBV12-4	.	TRBJ1-5	few	CASTQGGQPQHF	TGTGCCAGCACACAGGGAGGGCAGCCCCAGCATTTT